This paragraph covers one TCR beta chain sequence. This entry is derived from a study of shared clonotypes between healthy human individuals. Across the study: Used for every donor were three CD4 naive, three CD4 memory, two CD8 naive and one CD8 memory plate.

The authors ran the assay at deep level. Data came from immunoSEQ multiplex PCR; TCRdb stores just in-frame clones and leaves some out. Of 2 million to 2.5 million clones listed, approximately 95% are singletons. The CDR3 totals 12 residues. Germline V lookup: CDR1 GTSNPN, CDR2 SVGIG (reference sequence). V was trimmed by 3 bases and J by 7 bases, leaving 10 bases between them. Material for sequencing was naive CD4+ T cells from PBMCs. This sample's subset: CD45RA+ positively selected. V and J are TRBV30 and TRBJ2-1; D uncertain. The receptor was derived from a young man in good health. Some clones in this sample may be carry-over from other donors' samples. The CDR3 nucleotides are TGTGCCTGGAGCCCCGGGTCTAATGAGCAGTTCTTC. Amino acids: CAWSPGSNEQFF.